The next 11 T cell receptor beta chains were all read from a single sample in a study of blood T cell repertoires in COVID-19. TCRdb's table, derived via immunoSEQ multiplex PCR, lists solely in-frame clones and lacks some. Among around 88,000 clones listed, around 80% were seen once. Sequenced: peripheral blood. The receptor source for this set is a man in his forties or fifties who had recovered from COVID-19.

This chain uses TRBV3-1 (or the pseudogene TRBV3-2) with TRBJ2-1; 7 bases match TRBD1. The V gene end was trimmed by 3 bases and the J gene end by 7 bases; junction bases not matched to a gene: 18. CDR1 is LGHDT and CDR2 is YNNKEL in the germline V gene (reference sequence). The CDR3 totals 18 residues. The chain's CDR3 is CASSQGFVRGPSLNEQFF. As DNA, the CDR3 is TGTGCCAGCAGCCAGGGATTCGTAAGGGGGCCTAGTTTAAATGAGCAGTTCTTC.

This clone was observed once. The V call is TRBV5-1, the J call TRBJ1-6, with TRBD1 identical over 7 bases. Germline values: CDR1 SGHRS, CDR2 YFSETQ. There are 14 residues in the CDR3. V trimming: 1 base; J trimming: 10 bases; junction bases outside the gene matches: 5. The CDR3 bases are TGCGCCAGCAGCTTGAACAGGGGAGAATCACCCCTCCACTTT. It specifies CASSLNRGESPLHF.

The chain employs TRBV30 and TRBJ1-4; TRBD1 agrees at 7 bases. The length of the CDR3 is 14 residues. Germline CDR1 GTSNPN, CDR2 SVGIG (reference sequence). The CDR3 coding sequence is TGTGCTTATGTTGGGGACAGCTCTAATGAAAAACTGTTTTTT. Protein sequence: CAYVGDSSNEKLFF.

In its sample, this clone was seen once. This rearrangement joins TRBV9 to TRBJ2-5; perhaps TRBD2 as D (6 bases). In germline, CDR1 is SGDLS, CDR2 YYNGEE. The V end lost 4 bases, the J end lost 1 base, and 14 bases lay between the germline ends. CDR3 length: 15 residues. CDR3 in amino acids: CASSPRLGVQETQYF. Written as DNA, the CDR3 is TGTGCCAGCAGCCCCCGACTAGGAGTCCAAGAGACCCAGTACTTC.

CDR3 sequence: CASSPPRTGPVSYEQYF. CDR3 coding DNA: TGTGCCAGCAGCCCGCCCCGGACAGGGCCTGTCTCCTACGAGCAGTACTTC. The chain links TRBV7-9 to TRBJ2-7; 8 nucleotides match TRBD1. Per germline, CDR1 SEHNR and CDR2 FQNEAQ (reference sequence). The CDR3 contains 17 residues. Unmatched junction bases numbered 12, after V lost 5 bases and J lost 0 bases.

The chain combines TRBV6-5 with TRBJ2-7, with 12 bases that match TRBD2. This CDR3 contains 14 residues. The V gene's germline CDR1 is MNHEY and CDR2 SVGAGI. The J segment lost 7 bases and the V segment lost 6 bases, leaving 7 bases of the junction unmatched. CDR3 DNA: TGTGCCAGCAGCCGCCGACTAGCGGGAGATGAGCAGTACTTC. It encodes CASSRRLAGDEQYF.

The chain carries TRBV14 and TRBJ2-5; 7 bases agree with TRBD1. The CDR3 has 16 residues. Germline values: CDR1 SGHDN, CDR2 FVKESK. After removal of 4 bases from V and 1 base from J, the junction contained 9 bases not matched to a gene. CDR3 in amino acids: CASSPVAPGGQETQYF. CDR3 coding DNA: TGTGCCAGCAGCCCAGTGGCCCCAGGGGGCCAAGAGACCCAGTACTTC. The variable domain in full, completed from reference TRBV14 and TRBJ2-5, reads EAGVTQFPSHSVIEKGQTVTLRCDPISGHDNLYWYRRVMGKEIKFLLHFVKESKQDESGMPNNRFLAERTGGTYSTLKVQPAELEDSGVYFCASSPVAPGGQETQYFGPGTRLLVL.

The V call is TRBV6-5, the J call TRBJ1-2, with 10 nucleotides matching TRBD1. Germline trimming cut 4 bases from V and 8 bases from J; bases unmatched to any gene: 7. The CDR3 totals 14 residues. The V gene's germline CDR1 is MNHEY and CDR2 SVGAGI. The CDR3 region is CASSSRDRGWGYTF. CDR3 DNA: TGTGCCAGCAGTTCCCGGGACAGGGGATGGGGCTACACCTTC.

J is TRBJ2-7 and V is TRBV19, with TRBD1 as a possible D gene (5 bases). V was shortened by 5 bases and J by 5 bases, with 16 bases between the two germline ends. This CDR3 contains 14 residues. The germline CDR1 and CDR2 sequences are LNHDA and SQIVND (reference sequence). The CDR3 nucleotides are TGTGCCAGTAGTCCAGGGCTGGGGTTGAACGAGCAGTACTTC. Amino acids: CASSPGLGLNEQYF.

This chain uses TRBV5-1 with TRBJ2-3, with 10 bases lining up with TRBD2. Germline trimming cut 8 bases from V and 0 bases from J; bases unmatched to any gene: 3. The germline CDR1 and CDR2 sequences are SGHRS and YFSETQ. The CDR3 runs to 14 residues. CDR3 nucleotide sequence: TGCGCCAGTAAGCGGGAGGGAAGCACAGATACGCAGTATTTT. Translation: CASKREGSTDTQYF. Filled out from reference TRBV5-1 and TRBJ2-3, the complete variable domain reads KAGVTQTPRYLIKTRGQQVTLSCSPISGHRSVSWYQQTPGQGLQFLFEYFSETQRNKGNFPGRFSGRQFSNSRSEMNVSTLELGDSALYLCASKREGSTDTQYFGPGTRLTVL.

This chain uses TRBV6-5 with TRBJ2-1; D perhaps matches TRBD2 (6 bases). The germline CDR1 and CDR2 sequences are MNHEY and SVGAGI. Trimming took 4 bases from V and 8 from J, leaving 18 bases between them. The CDR3 sequence is 15 residues long. The CDR3 protein is CASSSGLTRIYEQFF. CDR3 sequence (DNA): TGTGCCAGCAGTTCAGGACTAACCCGTATCTATGAGCAGTTCTTC.